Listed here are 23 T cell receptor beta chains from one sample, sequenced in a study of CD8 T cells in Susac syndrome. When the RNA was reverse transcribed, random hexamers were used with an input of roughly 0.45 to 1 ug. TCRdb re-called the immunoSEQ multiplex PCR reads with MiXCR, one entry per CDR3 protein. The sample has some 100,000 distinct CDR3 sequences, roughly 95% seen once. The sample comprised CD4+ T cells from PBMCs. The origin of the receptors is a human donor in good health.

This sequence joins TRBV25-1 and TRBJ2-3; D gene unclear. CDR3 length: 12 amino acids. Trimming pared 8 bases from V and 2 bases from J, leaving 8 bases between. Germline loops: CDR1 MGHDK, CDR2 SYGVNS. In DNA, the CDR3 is TGTGCCAGCTCTGGGGTCACAGATACGCAGTATTTT. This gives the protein CASSGVTDTQYF. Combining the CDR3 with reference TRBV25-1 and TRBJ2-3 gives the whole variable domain EADIYQTPRYLVIGTGKKITLECSQTMGHDKMYWYQQDPGMELHLIHYSYGVNSTEKGDLSSESTVSRIRTEHFPLTLESARPSHTSQYLCASSGVTDTQYFGPGTRLTVL.

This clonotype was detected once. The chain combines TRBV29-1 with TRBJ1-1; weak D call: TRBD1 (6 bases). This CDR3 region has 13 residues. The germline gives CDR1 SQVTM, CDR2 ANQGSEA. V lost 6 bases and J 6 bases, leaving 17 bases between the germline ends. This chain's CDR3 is CSVDTSRTAEAFF. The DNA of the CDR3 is TGCAGCGTCGACACCTCGAGGACAGCTGAAGCTTTCTTT.

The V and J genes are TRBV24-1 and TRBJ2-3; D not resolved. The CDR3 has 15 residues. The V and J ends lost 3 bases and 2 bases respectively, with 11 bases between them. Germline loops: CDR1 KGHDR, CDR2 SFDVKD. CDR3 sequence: CATSDPRAPTDTQYF. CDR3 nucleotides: TGTGCCACCAGTGATCCTAGGGCCCCCACAGATACGCAGTATTTT.

The CDR3 DNA sequence: TGCGCCAGCAGCACGGACAGCAGCTATGGCTACACCTTC. This encodes CASSTDSSYGYTF. This chain uses TRBV5-1 with TRBJ1-2; a weak D match, TRBD1 (6 bases). The CDR3 covers 13 residues. Germline loops: CDR1 SGHRS, CDR2 YFSETQ. Trimming cost V 4 bases and J 4 bases, with 11 bases left between them. The variable domain in full, with the rest retrieved from reference TRBV5-1 and TRBJ1-2, is KAGVTQTPRYLIKTRGQQVTLSCSPISGHRSVSWYQQTPGQGLQFLFEYFSETQRNKGNFPGRFSGRQFSNSRSEMNVSTLELGDSALYLCASSTDSSYGYTFGSGTRLTVV.

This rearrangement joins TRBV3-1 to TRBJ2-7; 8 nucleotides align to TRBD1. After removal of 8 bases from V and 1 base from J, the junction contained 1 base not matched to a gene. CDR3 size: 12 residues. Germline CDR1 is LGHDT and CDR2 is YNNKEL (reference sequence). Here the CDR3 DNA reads TGTGCCAGCGGGGACAGGTCCTACGAGCAGTACTTC. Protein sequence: CASGDRSYEQYF.

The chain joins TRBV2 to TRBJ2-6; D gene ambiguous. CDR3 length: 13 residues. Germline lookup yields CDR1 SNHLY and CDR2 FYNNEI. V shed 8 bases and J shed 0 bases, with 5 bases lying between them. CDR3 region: CASATSGANVLTF. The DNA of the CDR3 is TGTGCCAGCGCCACCTCTGGGGCCAACGTCCTGACTTTC.

The CDR3, as DNA: TGCGCCAGCAGCCAGGTCGTTTACAATGAGCAGTTCTTC. This codes for CASSQVVYNEQFF. This chain links TRBV4-3 with TRBJ2-1; D remains ambiguous. Germline V gene lookup returns CDR1 LGHNA and CDR2 YSLEER. The CDR3 contains 13 residues. V was shortened by 3 bases and J by 4 bases, with 7 bases between the two germline ends.

The DNA for the CDR3 is TGTGCCAGCAGCTTGGGGCAGGTTATCACAGATACGCAGTATTTT. The encoded protein is CASSLGQVITDTQYF. The rearrangement uses TRBV5-6 and TRBJ2-3, with D unresolved. The germline V gene has CDR1 SGHDT and CDR2 YYEEEE. Trimming stripped 0 bases from V and 2 bases from J, with 10 bases between. The CDR3 has 15 residues.

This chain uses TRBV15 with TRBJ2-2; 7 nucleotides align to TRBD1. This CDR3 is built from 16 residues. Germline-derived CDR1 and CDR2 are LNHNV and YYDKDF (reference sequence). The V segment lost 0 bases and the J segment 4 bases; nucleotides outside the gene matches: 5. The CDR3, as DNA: TGTGCCACCAGCAGAGATGACAGGGCCCCCACCGGGGAGCTGTTTTTT. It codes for CATSRDDRAPTGELFF.

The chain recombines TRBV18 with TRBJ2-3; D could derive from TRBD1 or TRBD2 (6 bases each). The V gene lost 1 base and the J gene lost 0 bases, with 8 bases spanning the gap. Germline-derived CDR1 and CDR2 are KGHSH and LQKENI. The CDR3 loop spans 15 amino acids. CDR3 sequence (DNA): TGTGCCAGCTCACCACGGGGGGCTAGCACAGATACGCAGTATTTT. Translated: CASSPRGASTDTQYF.

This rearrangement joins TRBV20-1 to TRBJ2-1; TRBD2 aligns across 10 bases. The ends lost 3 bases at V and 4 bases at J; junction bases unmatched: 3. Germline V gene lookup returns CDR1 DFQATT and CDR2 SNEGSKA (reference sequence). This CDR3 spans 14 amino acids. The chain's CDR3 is CSASGTSVYNEQFF. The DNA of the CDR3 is TGCAGTGCTAGTGGGACTAGCGTTTACAATGAGCAGTTCTTC.

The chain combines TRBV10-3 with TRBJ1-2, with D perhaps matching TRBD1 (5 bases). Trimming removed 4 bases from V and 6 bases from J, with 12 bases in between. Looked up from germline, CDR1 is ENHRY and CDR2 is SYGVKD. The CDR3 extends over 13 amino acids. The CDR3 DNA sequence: TGTGCCATCAGTGGGGGCAGTGGGGATGGCTACACCTTC. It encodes CAISGGSGDGYTF.

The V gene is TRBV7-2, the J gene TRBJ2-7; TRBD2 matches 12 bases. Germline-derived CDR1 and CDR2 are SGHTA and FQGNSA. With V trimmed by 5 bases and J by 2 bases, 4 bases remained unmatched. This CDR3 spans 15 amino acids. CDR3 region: CASSPTSGSPYEQYF. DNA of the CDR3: TGTGCCAGCAGCCCGACTAGCGGGAGCCCCTACGAGCAGTACTTC.

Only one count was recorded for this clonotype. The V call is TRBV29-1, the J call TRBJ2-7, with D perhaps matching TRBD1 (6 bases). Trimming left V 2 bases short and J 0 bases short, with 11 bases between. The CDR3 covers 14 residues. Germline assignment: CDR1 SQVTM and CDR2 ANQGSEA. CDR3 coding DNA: TGCAGCGTTGAACCCGTGACAGGCTCCTACGAGCAGTACTTC. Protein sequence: CSVEPVTGSYEQYF.

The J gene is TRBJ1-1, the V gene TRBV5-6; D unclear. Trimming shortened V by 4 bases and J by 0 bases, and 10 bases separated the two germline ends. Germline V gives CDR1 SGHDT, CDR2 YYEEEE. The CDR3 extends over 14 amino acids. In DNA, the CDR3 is TGTGCCAGCAGCATGCTCAGCGTGAACACTGAAGCTTTCTTT. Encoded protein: CASSMLSVNTEAFF.

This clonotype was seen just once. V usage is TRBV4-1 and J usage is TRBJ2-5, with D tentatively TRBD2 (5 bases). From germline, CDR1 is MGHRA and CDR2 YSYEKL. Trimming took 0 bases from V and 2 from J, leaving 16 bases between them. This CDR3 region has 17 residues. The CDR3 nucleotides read TGCGCCAGCAGCCAAGAGACCTACCGCGGGCGGCAAGAGACCCAGTACTTC. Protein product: CASSQETYRGRQETQYF.

The CDR3 loop reads CASSARQGPGELFF. CDR3 bases: TGTGCCAGCAGCGCACGACAGGGGCCCGGGGAGCTGTTTTTT. The V gene is TRBV7-2, the J gene TRBJ2-2; 8 positions agree with TRBD1. Germline V lookup: CDR1 SGHTA, CDR2 FQGNSA. This CDR3 is built from 14 residues. The junction had 5 bases not matched to a gene; V was cut back by 5 bases and J by 6 bases.

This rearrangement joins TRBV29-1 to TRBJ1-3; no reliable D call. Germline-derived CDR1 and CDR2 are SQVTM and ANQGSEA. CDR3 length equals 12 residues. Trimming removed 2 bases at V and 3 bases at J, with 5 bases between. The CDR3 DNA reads TGCAGCGTTGAACAGGATGGAAACACCATATATTTT. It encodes CSVEQDGNTIYF.

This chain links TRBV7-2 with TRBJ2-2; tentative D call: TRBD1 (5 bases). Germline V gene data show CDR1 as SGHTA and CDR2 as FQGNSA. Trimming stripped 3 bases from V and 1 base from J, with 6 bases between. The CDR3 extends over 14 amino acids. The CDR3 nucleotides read TGTGCCAGCAGCTTTGGACAGAACACCGGGGAGCTGTTTTTT. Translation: CASSFGQNTGELFF.

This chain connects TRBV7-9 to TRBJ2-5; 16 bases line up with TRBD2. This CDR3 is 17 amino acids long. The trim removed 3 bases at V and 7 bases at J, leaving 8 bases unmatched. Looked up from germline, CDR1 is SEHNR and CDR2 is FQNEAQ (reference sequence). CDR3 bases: TGTGCCAGCAGCTTGGGCGGGACTAGCGGGGGGGCCACGACCCAGTACTTC. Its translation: CASSLGGTSGGATTQYF. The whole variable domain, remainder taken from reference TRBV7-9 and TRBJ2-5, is DTGVSQNPRHKITKRGQNVTFRCDPISEHNRLYWYRQTLGQGPEFLTYFQNEAQLEKSRLLSDRFSAERPKGSFSTLEIQRTEQGDSAMYLCASSLGGTSGGATTQYFGPGTRLLVL.

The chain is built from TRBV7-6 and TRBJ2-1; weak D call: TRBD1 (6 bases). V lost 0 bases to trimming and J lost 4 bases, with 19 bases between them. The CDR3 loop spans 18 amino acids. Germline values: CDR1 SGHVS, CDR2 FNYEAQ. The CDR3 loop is CASSLAWGRSRGYNEQFF. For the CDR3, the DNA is TGTGCCAGCAGCTTAGCGTGGGGGCGGTCCCGCGGGTACAATGAGCAGTTCTTC.

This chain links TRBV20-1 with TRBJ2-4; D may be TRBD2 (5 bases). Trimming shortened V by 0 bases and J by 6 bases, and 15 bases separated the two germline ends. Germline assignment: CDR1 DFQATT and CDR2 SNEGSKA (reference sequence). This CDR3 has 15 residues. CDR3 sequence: CSARDPGRAGNIQYF. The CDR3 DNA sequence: TGCAGTGCTAGAGATCCGGGAAGGGCAGGAAACATTCAGTACTTC.

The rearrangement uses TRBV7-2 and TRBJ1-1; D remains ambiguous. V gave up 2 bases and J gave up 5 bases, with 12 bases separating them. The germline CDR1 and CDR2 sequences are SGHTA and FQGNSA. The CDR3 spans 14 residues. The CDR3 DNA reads TGTGCCAGCAGCTTAAAGATGGCGGAAACTGAAGCTTTCTTT. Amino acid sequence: CASSLKMAETEAFF.